Only one count was recorded for the clone carrying this T cell receptor (beta chain). Seattle participants joined during active infection and were tracked over time. Germline assignment: CDR1 KGHDR and CDR2 SFDVKD. With 3 bases clipped from V and 2 bases from J, the junction kept 3 bases outside the gene matches. The CDR3 spans 16 residues. The authors' processing: Amplification from reference gene primers served as the basis for estimated nucleated cell counts. The assay was immunoSEQ multiplex PCR, and TCRdb's table has in-frame clones only and misses some. V and J calls and clone size follow that table, whereas D and trimming were derived from the DNA. Of 150,000 to 180,000 clones in the sample, approximately 80% are singletons; the top ten hold 12%. The data stem from a study of blood T cell repertoires in COVID-19. Study at large: The United States, Italy and Spain provided the acute and convalescent COVID-19 samples. Sources were T cells, B-cell-depleted T cells, or PBMCs; the material itself was cDNA or gDNA.

The rearrangement uses TRBV24-1 and TRBJ2-1, with 10 bases fitting TRBD2. Sequenced sample: peripheral blood. This clonotype originated in a woman between 55 and 75 years old with COVID-19, enrolled during active disease. The CDR3 DNA sequence: TGTGCCACCAGTGATATAGCGGGGGGAGCCTACAATGAGCAGTTCTTC. Its translation is CATSDIAGGAYNEQFF.